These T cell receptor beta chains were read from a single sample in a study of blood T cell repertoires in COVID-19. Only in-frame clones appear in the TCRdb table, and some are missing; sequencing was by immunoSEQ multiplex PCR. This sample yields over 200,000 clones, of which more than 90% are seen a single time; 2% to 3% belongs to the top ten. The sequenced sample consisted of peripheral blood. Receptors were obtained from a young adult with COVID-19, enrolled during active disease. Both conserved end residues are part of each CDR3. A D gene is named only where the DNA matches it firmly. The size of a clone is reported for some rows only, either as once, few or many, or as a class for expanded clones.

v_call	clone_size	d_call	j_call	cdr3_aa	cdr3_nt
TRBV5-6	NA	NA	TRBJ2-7	CASSLTAYEQYF	TGTGCCAGCAGCTTGACAGCATACGAGCAGTACTTC
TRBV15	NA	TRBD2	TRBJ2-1	CATSREREEGNEQFF	TGTGCCACCAGCAGAGAGCGGGAGGAGGGAAATGAGCAGTTCTTC
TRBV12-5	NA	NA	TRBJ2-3	CASGESTGPTDTQYF	TGTGCTAGTGGTGAGTCAACAGGGCCGACAGATACGCAGTATTTT
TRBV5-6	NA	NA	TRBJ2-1	CASSLGGLTYNEQFF	TGTGCCAGCAGCTTGGGTGGGCTAACCTACAATGAGCAGTTCTTC
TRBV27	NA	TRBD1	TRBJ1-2	CASGGTETYGYTF	TGTGCCAGCGGGGGGACAGAGACCTATGGCTACACCTTC
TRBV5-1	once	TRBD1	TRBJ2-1	CASSPWTGSYNEQFF	TGCGCCAGCAGCCCCTGGACAGGCTCCTACAATGAGCAGTTCTTC
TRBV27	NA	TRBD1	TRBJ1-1	CASMGQLDMNTEAFF	TGTGCCAGCATGGGACAGCTCGACATGAACACTGAAGCTTTCTTT
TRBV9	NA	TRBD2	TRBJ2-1	CASSVTSGAYNEQFF	TGTGCCAGCAGCGTTACTAGCGGGGCCTACAATGAGCAGTTCTTC
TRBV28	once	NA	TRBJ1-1	CASSAGPNTEAFF	TGTGCCAGCAGCGCCGGTCCCAACACTGAAGCTTTCTTT
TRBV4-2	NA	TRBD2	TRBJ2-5	CASSPLAGAQETQYF	TGTGCCAGCAGCCCCCTAGCGGGAGCCCAAGAGACCCAGTACTTC
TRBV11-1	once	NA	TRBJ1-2	CASSWGAEDGYTF	TGTGCCAGCAGCTGGGGAGCGGAGGATGGCTACACCTTC
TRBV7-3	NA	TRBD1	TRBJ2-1	CASSADRGSYNEQFF	TGTGCCAGCAGCGCGGACAGGGGGTCCTACAATGAGCAGTTCTTC
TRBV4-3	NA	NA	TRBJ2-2	CASSQDGQSTGELFF	TGCGCCAGCAGCCAAGATGGACAGAGCACCGGGGAGCTGTTTTTT
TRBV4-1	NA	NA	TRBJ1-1	CASSKLLDNTEAFF	TGCGCCAGCAGTAAACTATTAGATAACACTGAAGCTTTCTTT
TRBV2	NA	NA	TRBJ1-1	CASSVTANTEAFF	TGTGCCAGCAGTGTTACAGCAAACACTGAAGCTTTCTTT
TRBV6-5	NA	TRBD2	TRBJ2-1	CASRDGAGGSKEQFF	TGTGCCAGCAGGGACGGAGCGGGCGGGAGTAAAGAGCAGTTCTTC
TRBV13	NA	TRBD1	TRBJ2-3	CASSLAGQGAYTQYF	TGTGCCAGCAGCTTAGCCGGGCAGGGGGCTTATACGCAGTATTTT
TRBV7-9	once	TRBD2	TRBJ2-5	CASSPGLAEPTPQYF	TGTGCCAGCAGCCCGGGACTAGCGGAGCCGACGCCCCAGTACTTC
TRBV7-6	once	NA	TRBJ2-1	CASSLESLVNEQFF	TGTGCCAGCAGCTTAGAATCCCTCGTCAATGAGCAGTTCTTC
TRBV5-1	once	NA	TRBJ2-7	CASSLYGYEQYF	TGCGCCAGCAGCTTGTACGGCTACGAGCAGTACTTC
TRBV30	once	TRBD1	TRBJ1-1	CAWGQGLTEAFF	TGTGCCTGGGGACAGGGGCTCACTGAAGCTTTCTTT
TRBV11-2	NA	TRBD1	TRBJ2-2	CASSIRDRISTGELFF	TGTGCCAGCAGCATCCGGGACAGGATTTCGACCGGGGAGCTGTTTTTT
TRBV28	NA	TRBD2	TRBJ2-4	CASIPRGTSIFTMTKNIQYF	TGTGCCAGCATTCCTCGCGGGACTAGTATCTTTACTATGACCAAAAACATTCAGTACTTC
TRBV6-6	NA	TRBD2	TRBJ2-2	CASSFSSGPNTGELFF	TGTGCCAGCAGTTTCTCTAGCGGGCCGAACACCGGGGAGCTGTTTTTT
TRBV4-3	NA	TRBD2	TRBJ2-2	CASSLAAGGAWTGELFF	TGCGCCAGCAGCCTAGCGGCGGGGGGCGCCTGGACCGGGGAGCTGTTTTTT
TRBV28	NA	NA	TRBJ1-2	CASGPLAIYGYTF	TGTGCCAGCGGGCCTCTCGCAATTTATGGCTACACCTTC
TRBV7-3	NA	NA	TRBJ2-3	CASSRSGDTQYF	TGTGCCAGCAGCCGGAGCGGAGATACGCAGTATTTT
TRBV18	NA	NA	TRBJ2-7	CASSVSLGNEQYF	TGTGCCAGCTCAGTTTCCCTAGGCAACGAGCAGTACTTC
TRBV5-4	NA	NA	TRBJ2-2	CASSDHGQSNTGELFF	TGTGCCAGCAGCGATCATGGACAGTCGAACACCGGGGAGCTGTTTTTT
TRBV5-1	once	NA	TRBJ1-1	CASSLGAGLEAFF	TGCGCCAGCAGCTTGGGGGCAGGGCTTGAAGCTTTCTTT
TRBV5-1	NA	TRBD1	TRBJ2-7	CASSDPGQGFNEQYF	TGCGCCAGCAGCGACCCGGGACAGGGGTTCAACGAGCAGTACTTC
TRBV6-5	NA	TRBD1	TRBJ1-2	CASSSWDRGRGSYTF	TGTGCCAGCAGTAGCTGGGACAGGGGGCGTGGGAGCTACACCTTC
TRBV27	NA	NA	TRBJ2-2	CASSLKPGLRSGELFF	TGTGCCAGCAGTCTGAAACCGGGACTCCGGTCCGGGGAGCTGTTTTTT
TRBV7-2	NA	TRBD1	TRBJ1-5	CASSPPDRDQPQHF	TGTGCCAGCAGCCCCCCGGACAGGGACCAGCCCCAGCATTTT
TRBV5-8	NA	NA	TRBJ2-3	CASSSSTDTQYF	TGTGCCAGCAGCTCTAGCACAGATACGCAGTATTTT
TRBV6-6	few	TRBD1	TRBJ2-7	CASSSDRVSWEQYF	TGTGCCAGCAGTTCAGACAGGGTGTCTTGGGAGCAGTACTTC
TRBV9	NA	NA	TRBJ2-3	CASSALTDTQYF	TGTGCCAGCAGCGCACTAACAGATACGCAGTATTTT
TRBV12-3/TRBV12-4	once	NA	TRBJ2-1	CASSSHSGGEQFF	TGTGCCAGCAGTTCGCACAGCGGTGGAGAGCAGTTCTTC
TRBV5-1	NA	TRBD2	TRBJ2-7	CASSLLAGAGYEQYF	TGCGCCAGCAGCTTGTTGGCGGGAGCGGGCTACGAGCAGTACTTC
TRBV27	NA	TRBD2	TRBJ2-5	CASSPVSGRLYQETQYF	TGTGCCAGCAGTCCGGTTAGCGGGAGGCTCTACCAAGAGACCCAGTACTTC
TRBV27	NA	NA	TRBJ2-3	CASTTNRRGPTDTQYF	TGTGCCAGCACAACAAACCGGAGGGGCCCCACAGATACGCAGTATTTT
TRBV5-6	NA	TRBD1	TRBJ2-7	CASSLARGYEQYF	TGTGCCAGCAGCTTGGCCAGGGGGTACGAGCAGTACTTC
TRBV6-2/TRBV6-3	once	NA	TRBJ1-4	CASSPDTGPEKLFF	TGTGCCAGCAGCCCGGACACCGGGCCCGAAAAACTGTTTTTT
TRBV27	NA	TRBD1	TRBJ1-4	CASSTEGTGGGKLFF	TGTGCCAGCAGCACCGAGGGGACAGGGGGCGGGAAACTGTTTTTT
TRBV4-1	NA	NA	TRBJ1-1	CASSQREGLNTEAFF	TGCGCCAGCAGCCAGAGGGAGGGGCTGAACACTGAAGCTTTCTTT
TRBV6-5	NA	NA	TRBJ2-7	CASSWSPGAYEQYF	TGTGCCAGCAGTTGGTCCCCGGGAGCCTACGAGCAGTACTTC
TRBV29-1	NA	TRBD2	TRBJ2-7	CSAGLAGEGYYEQYF	TGCAGCGCTGGACTAGCGGGAGAGGGCTACTACGAGCAGTACTTC
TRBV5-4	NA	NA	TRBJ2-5	CASSFYGQVSETQYF	TGTGCCAGCAGCTTTTATGGGCAGGTTTCTGAGACCCAGTACTTC
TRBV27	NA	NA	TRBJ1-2	CASSLIGANYGYTF	TGTGCCAGCAGTTTGATCGGAGCTAACTATGGCTACACCTTC
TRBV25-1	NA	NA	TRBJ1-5	CASSEWRDNQPQHF	TGTGCCAGCAGTGAGTGGAGGGACAATCAGCCCCAGCATTTT
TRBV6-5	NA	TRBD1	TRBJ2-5	CASSYTQGARETQYF	TGTGCCAGCAGTTACACCCAGGGGGCGCGAGAGACCCAGTACTTC
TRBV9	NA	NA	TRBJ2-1	CANSVVGLYNEQFF	TGTGCCAACAGCGTAGTAGGACTCTACAATGAGCAGTTCTTC
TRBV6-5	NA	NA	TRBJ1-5	CASSQVGQPQHF	TGTGCCAGCAGCCAGGTGGGTCAGCCCCAGCATTTT
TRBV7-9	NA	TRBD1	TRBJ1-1	CASSSKDRGDTEAFF	TGTGCCAGCAGCTCCAAGGACAGGGGCGACACTGAAGCTTTCTTT
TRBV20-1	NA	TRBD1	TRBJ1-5	CSASPDRDQPQHF	TGCAGTGCTAGTCCGGACAGGGATCAGCCCCAGCATTTT
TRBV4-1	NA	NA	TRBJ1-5	CASSQDTGSNQPQHF	TGCGCCAGCAGCCAAGATACAGGGAGCAATCAGCCCCAGCATTTT
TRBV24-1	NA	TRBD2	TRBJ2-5	CAAGTSGSGTETQYF	TGTGCCGCCGGGACTAGCGGGAGCGGGACGGAGACCCAGTACTTC
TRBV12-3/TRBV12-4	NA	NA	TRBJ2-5	CASSSPSETQYF	TGTGCCAGCAGTTCCCCGAGCGAGACCCAGTACTTC
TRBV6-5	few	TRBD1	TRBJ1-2	CASCYRGSLTGGYTF	TGTGCCAGCTGCTACAGGGGGTCATTGACGGGTGGCTACACCTTC
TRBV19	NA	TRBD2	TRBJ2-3	CASSLRLAGGDTDTQYF	TGTGCCAGTAGTCTTCGACTAGCGGGAGGTGATACAGATACGCAGTATTTT